A selection of T cell receptor beta chains follows, all from one sample in a study of early T cells in non-severe SARS-CoV-2 infection. MiXCR was run by TCRdb on the 5' RACE reads, yielding one entry per CDR3 protein. Among around 70,000 distinct CDR3 sequences listed, 9% to 10% were seen once. The material was whole blood, obtained at baseline. The receptors derive from an adult who was a healthcare worker with PCR-confirmed SARS-CoV-2 infection or an uninfected control (not recorded which). The CDR3 runs from the conserved cysteine through the conserved F or W. A D gene is named only where the DNA matches it firmly. The size entry is marked missing in some rows and otherwise reads once, few, many or a size class.

v_call,j_call,clone_size,d_call,cdr3_nt,cdr3_aa
TRBV19,TRBJ2-4,many,TRBD2,TGTGCCAGTTCGAAAGCGGGGATTGCCAAAAACATTCAGTACTTC,CASSKAGIAKNIQYF
TRBV4-2,TRBJ1-2,NA,NA,TGTGCCAGCAGCCAACGTGACAGCCACTATGGCTACACCTTC,CASSQRDSHYGYTF
TRBV28,TRBJ2-2,few,NA,TGTGCCAGCAATCCTCCGACAGGCGGGGTAGGGGAGCTGTTTTTT,CASNPPTGGVGELFF
TRBV5-1,TRBJ2-5,many,NA,TGCGCCAGCAGTTTAATTTCGCTGCAAGAGACCCAGTACTTC,CASSLISLQETQYF
TRBV12-3/TRBV12-4,TRBJ1-4,few,TRBD1,TGTGCCAGCAGTTTATCCGGGACAGGGTACGAAAAACTGTTTTTT,CASSLSGTGYEKLFF
TRBV12-3/TRBV12-4,TRBJ2-1,many,TRBD2,TGTGCCAGCAGGATAGCGGGAGGGGTCTACAATGAGCAGTTCTTC,CASRIAGGVYNEQFF
TRBV7-2,TRBJ1-2,NA,NA,TGTGCCAGCAGCTCCTCGGGGATCAGGGGTGCAGGCTACACCTTC,CASSSSGIRGAGYTF
TRBV6-6,TRBJ1-4,NA,TRBD1,TGTGCCAGCAGTACTAGACAGGGGGGAACTAATGAAAAACTGTTTTTT,CASSTRQGGTNEKLFF
TRBV12-3/TRBV12-4,TRBJ2-3,NA,NA,TGTGCCAGCAGCTACGACTGGGCGAGAGGCACAGATACGCAGTATTTT,CASSYDWARGTDTQYF
TRBV7-8,TRBJ2-4,few,TRBD1,TGTGCCAGCAGTATCGGGACAGGGTTAGCCAAAAACATTCAGTACTTC,CASSIGTGLAKNIQYF
TRBV7-2,TRBJ2-5,NA,TRBD2,TGTGCCAGCAGCTTAGGGCTAGCGGGAGTTGGTAGGGAGACCCAGTACTTC,CASSLGLAGVGRETQYF
TRBV6-2/TRBV6-3,TRBJ1-1,NA,TRBD1,TGTGCCAGCAGTTACTCGAGGGGACAGGGGGTCGCTGAAGCTTTCTTT,CASSYSRGQGVAEAFF
TRBV7-9,TRBJ1-5,many,TRBD1,TGTGCCAGCAGCCCAGGGACAGTTAATAGCAATCAGCCCCAGCATTTT,CASSPGTVNSNQPQHF
TRBV29-1,TRBJ2-5,NA,NA,TGCAGCGTCTGGACGGGGCAAGAGACCCAGTACTTC,CSVWTGQETQYF
TRBV21-1,TRBJ2-5,few,NA,TGTGCCAGCAGCAAAGCTTGGACAGACCACCAAGAGACCCAGTACTTC,CASSKAWTDHQETQYF
TRBV6-5,TRBJ1-3,once,NA,TGTGCCAGCAGTTATAATGCAGGGAGAGCTGGAAACACCATATATTTT,CASSYNAGRAGNTIYF
TRBV7-6,TRBJ2-2,NA,TRBD2,TGTGCCAGCAGCTTTAGCGGGGCTATGAACACCGGGGAGCTGTTTTTT,CASSFSGAMNTGELFF
TRBV28,TRBJ2-7,few,TRBD1,TGTGCCAGCAGCCGACAACAGGGGGACGAGCAGTACTTC,CASSRQQGDEQYF
TRBV20-1,TRBJ2-7,few,NA,TGCAGTGCTAGAGTACTAGGGGGAGCTTTGCGCGAGCAGTACTTC,CSARVLGGALREQYF
TRBV28,TRBJ1-3,few,NA,TGTGCCAGCTCACCCGACAGTGGAAACACCATATATTTT,CASSPDSGNTIYF
TRBV2,TRBJ2-1,many,TRBD1,TGTGCCAGCAGTGAAGCGTGGGCAGCAGGGGGCAATGAGCAGTTCTTC,CASSEAWAAGGNEQFF
TRBV12-3/TRBV12-4,TRBJ2-1,NA,TRBD2,TGTGCCAGCAGGGAGACTAGCGGACGGCAGTTCTTC,CASRETSGRQFF
TRBV12-3/TRBV12-4,TRBJ2-1,NA,NA,TGTGCCAGCAGCCCGACAGGTGATACCTACAATGAGCAGTTCTTC,CASSPTGDTYNEQFF
TRBV4-2,TRBJ2-7,NA,NA,TGTGCCAGCAGCCAAGATCGTCCCAGGAACGCCGCAGCCTACGAGCAGTACTTC,CASSQDRPRNAAAYEQYF
TRBV6-1,TRBJ2-1,NA,NA,TGTGCCAGCACTCCAGGATTCTCCTACAATGAGCAGTTCTTC,CASTPGFSYNEQFF
TRBV3-1,TRBJ1-2,NA,TRBD1,TGTGCCAGCAGCATCCCAGGGGGGGGCGCGGATGGCTACACCTTC,CASSIPGGGADGYTF
TRBV9,TRBJ2-5,NA,TRBD2,TGTGCCAGCAGCCCTACCACTAGCGGGAGTTTGGAGACCCAGTACTTC,CASSPTTSGSLETQYF
TRBV29-1,TRBJ2-5,many,NA,TGCAGCGCCAAGAGAGATTCCTCGCAAGAGACCCAGTACTTC,CSAKRDSSQETQYF
TRBV24-1,TRBJ2-7,many,TRBD2,TGTGCCACCAGTGATTTGCTGACTAGCGGGGAGTACTTC,CATSDLLTSGEYF
TRBV28,TRBJ2-4,many,NA,TGTGCCAGCACATCAGGGCTAGCCAAAAACATTCAGTACTTC,CASTSGLAKNIQYF
TRBV12-3/TRBV12-4,TRBJ1-3,few,NA,TGTGCCAGCAGTTTATCAGGGGCCGGGAGAAACACCATATATTTT,CASSLSGAGRNTIYF
TRBV27,TRBJ2-2,NA,NA,TGTGCCAGCAGTTTAGGGGACGGGAACACCGGGGAGCTGTTTTTT,CASSLGDGNTGELFF
TRBV11-2,TRBJ2-3,few,TRBD2,TGTGCCAGCAGCCCGGGGACTAGCGGGGGTGGCACAGATACGCAGTATTTT,CASSPGTSGGGTDTQYF
TRBV24-1,TRBJ2-1,few,TRBD2,TGTGCCACCCAGAGCGGGAGGGCCGGTAATGAGCAGTTCTTC,CATQSGRAGNEQFF
TRBV7-2,TRBJ1-2,many,NA,TGTGCCAGCAGCTCGACAGTTGGCTACACCTTC,CASSSTVGYTF
TRBV14,TRBJ2-1,many,NA,TGTGCCAGCAGCCAGGCCAGGGACTACAATGAGCAGTTCTTC,CASSQARDYNEQFF
TRBV6-1,TRBJ2-7,many,NA,TGTGCCGGAGGGGACGGCGGCTACGAGCAGTACTTC,CAGGDGGYEQYF
TRBV11-2,TRBJ2-1,many,NA,TGTGCCAGCAGCTTCCAGACAGGTTTTAATGAGCAGTTCTTC,CASSFQTGFNEQFF
TRBV6-2/TRBV6-3,TRBJ2-4,NA,NA,TGTGCCAGCAGTTACGGGATTCGTCGGAGCATTCAGTACTTC,CASSYGIRRSIQYF
TRBV28,TRBJ2-7,many,TRBD1,TGTGCCAGCAGTTCAGCATCCGGGACAGGGAGAAACGAGCAGTACTTC,CASSSASGTGRNEQYF
TRBV7-2,TRBJ2-6,NA,NA,TGTGCCAGCAGCTTATTGTGGGGTATAGGGTCTGGGGCCAACGTCCTGACTTTC,CASSLLWGIGSGANVLTF
TRBV28,TRBJ2-5,few,TRBD2,TGTGCCAGCAGTTCGCCGACAGGACTAGCGGGAGGGGAGACCCAGTACTTC,CASSSPTGLAGGETQYF
TRBV9,TRBJ1-1,many,NA,TGTGCCAGCCCCTCGAGGGGCCGAGGGGGCACTGAAGCTTTCTTT,CASPSRGRGGTEAFF
TRBV12-3/TRBV12-4,TRBJ2-2,NA,NA,TGTGCCAGCAGTCGGGGTCTGGCCGGGGAGCTGTTTTTT,CASSRGLAGELFF
TRBV5-6,TRBJ1-1,many,NA,TGTGCCAGCAGCTTCGGCAGCACTGAAGCTTTCTTT,CASSFGSTEAFF
TRBV6-4,TRBJ1-1,few,TRBD1,TGTGCCAGTCCAACCTTGACAGGGGGCGCAGTCAACACTGAAGCTTTCTTT,CASPTLTGGAVNTEAFF
TRBV25-1,TRBJ1-3,many,TRBD1,TGTGCCAGCAGTGCGGCGATACAAAGGGACAGCTCTGGAAACACCATATATTTT,CASSAAIQRDSSGNTIYF
TRBV12-3/TRBV12-4,TRBJ1-1,NA,NA,TGTGCCAGCACTCCGGCGGCCAGGGTGGGATATGCGGCTTTCTTT,CASTPAARVGYAAFF
TRBV3-1,TRBJ2-1,few,TRBD1,TGTGCCAGTGAGGGGACAGGGTATCGATACAATGAGCAGTTCTTC,CASEGTGYRYNEQFF
TRBV2,TRBJ2-7,few,TRBD2,TGTGCCAGCAGGGGAGGGTCGCCCGTTGAGCAGTACTTC,CASRGGSPVEQYF
TRBV29-1,TRBJ1-1,many,TRBD1,TGCAGCGCCCGACAGGGGACGGCTGAAGCTTTCTTT,CSARQGTAEAFF